This T cell receptor beta chain stems from a study of T cells after yellow fever vaccination. The CDR3 totals 15 residues. With 4 bases clipped from V and 4 bases from J, the junction kept 6 bases outside the gene matches. Per the germline V gene, CDR1 is SGHNT and CDR2 is YYREEE (reference sequence). Study results and limitations: Among primary-vaccination clones, most reappeared after the booster, at around 97% for CD4 and about 90% for CD8.

Conversion of TCR transcripts into cDNA relied on 5'RACE template switching, which added a universal primer site and UMIs. TCRdb re-analysed the 5' RACE reads in MiXCR, keeping a single row per CDR3 protein. This table holds fewer than 350,000 distinct CDR3 sequences, approximately 3.8% found once. The table lists this clonotype with many counts. Its target is not known. The specimen was PBMCs, collected on the day of the yellow fever booster vaccination. This receptor was obtained from a man between 18 and 29 years old who received the YFV17D yellow fever vaccine. The chain uses TRBV5-4 and TRBJ2-2, with TRBD2 matching 8 bases. This CDR3 reads CASSHGGAGTGELFF. In DNA, the CDR3 is TGTGCCAGCAGCCACGGGGGGGCCGGCACCGGGGAGCTGTTTTTT.